Only one count was recorded for the clone carrying this T cell receptor beta chain. No antigen is known for it. Profiled with immunoSEQ multiplex PCR; TCRdb holds only in-frame clones, not every one. The repertoire holds 980,000 or so clones, with roughly 72% as singletons. This specimen belongs to a study of shared clonotypes between healthy human individuals. Study findings and constraints: Larger richness was generally estimated for naive than memory subsets. A small donor pool kept down the genetic and exposure-history diversity that was represented.

CDR3 length equals 13 residues. Germline V gene data show CDR1 as GTSNPN and CDR2 as SVGIG (reference sequence). Trimming removed 2 bases at V and 6 bases at J, with 11 bases between. The chain employs TRBV30 and TRBJ1-5; D might be TRBD1 (5 bases). This TCR was sampled from a man aged 18 to 29 in good health. Sequencing input: memory CD4+ T cells sorted from blood. Indicated subset: CD45RA-negative fraction. CDR3 loop: CAWSPGASQPQHF. CDR3 DNA sequence: TGTGCCTGGAGTCCCGGGGCCAGTCAGCCCCAGCATTTT. Full variable domain (missing parts from reference TRBV30 and TRBJ1-5): SQTIHQWPATLVQPVGSPLSLECTVEGTSNPNLYWYRQAAGRGLQLLFYSVGIGQISSEVPQNLSASRPQDRQFILSSKKLLLSDSGFYLCAWSPGASQPQHFGDGTRLSIL.